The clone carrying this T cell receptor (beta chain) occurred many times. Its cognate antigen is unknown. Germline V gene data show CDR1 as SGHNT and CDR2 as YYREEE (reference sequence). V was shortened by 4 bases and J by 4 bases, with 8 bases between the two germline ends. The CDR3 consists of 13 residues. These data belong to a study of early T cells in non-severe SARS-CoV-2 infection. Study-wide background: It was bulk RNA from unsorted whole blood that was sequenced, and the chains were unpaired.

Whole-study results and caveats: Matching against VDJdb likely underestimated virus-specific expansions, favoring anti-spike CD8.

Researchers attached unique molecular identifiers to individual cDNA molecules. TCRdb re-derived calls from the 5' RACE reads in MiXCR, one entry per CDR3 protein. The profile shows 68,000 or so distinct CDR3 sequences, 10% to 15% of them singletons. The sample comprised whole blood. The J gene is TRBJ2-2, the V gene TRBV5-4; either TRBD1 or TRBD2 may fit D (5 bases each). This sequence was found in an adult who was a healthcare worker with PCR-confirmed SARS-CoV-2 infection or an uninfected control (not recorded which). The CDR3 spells CASSRDATGELFF. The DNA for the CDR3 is TGTGCCAGCAGCAGGGACGCCACCGGGGAGCTGTTTTTT.